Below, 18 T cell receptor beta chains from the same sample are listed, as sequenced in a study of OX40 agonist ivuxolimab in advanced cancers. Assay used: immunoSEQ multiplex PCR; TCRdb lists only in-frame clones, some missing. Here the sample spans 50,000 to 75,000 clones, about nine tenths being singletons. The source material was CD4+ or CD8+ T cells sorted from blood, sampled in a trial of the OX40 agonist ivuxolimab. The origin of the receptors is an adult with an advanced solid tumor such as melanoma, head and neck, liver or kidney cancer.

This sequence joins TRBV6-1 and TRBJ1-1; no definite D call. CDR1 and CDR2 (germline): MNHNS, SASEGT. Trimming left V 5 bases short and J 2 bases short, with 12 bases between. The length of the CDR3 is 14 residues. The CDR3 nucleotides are TGTGCCAGCAGTAGTAAATACAAAAACACTGAAGCTTTCTTT. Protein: CASSSKYKNTEAFF.

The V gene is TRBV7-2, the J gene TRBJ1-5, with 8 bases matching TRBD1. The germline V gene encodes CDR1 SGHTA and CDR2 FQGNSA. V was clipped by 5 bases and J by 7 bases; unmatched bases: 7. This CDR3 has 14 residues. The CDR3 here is CASSAQGAGQPQHF. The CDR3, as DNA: TGTGCCAGCAGCGCCCAGGGGGCTGGGCAGCCCCAGCATTTT.

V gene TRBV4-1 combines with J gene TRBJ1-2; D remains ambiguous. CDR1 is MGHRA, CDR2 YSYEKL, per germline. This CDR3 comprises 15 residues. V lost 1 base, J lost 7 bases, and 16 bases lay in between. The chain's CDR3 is CASSQVGPRSVGYTF. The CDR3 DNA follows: TGCGCCAGCAGCCAAGTCGGGCCCCGTTCCGTTGGCTACACCTTC.

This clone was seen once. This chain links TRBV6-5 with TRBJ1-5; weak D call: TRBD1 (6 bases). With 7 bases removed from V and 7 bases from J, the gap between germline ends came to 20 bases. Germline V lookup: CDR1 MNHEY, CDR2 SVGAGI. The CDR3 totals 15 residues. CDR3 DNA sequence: TGTGCCAGCATGGTATCAACAGGGATTGGACAGCCCCAGCATTTT. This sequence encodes CASMVSTGIGQPQHF.

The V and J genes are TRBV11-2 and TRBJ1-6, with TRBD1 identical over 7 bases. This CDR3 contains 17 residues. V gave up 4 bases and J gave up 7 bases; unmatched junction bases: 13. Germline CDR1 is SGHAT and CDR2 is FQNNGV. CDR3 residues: CASSSLRGQGRNSPLHF. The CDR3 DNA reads TGTGCCAGCAGCTCCCTGAGGGGGCAGGGAAGGAATTCACCCCTCCACTTT.

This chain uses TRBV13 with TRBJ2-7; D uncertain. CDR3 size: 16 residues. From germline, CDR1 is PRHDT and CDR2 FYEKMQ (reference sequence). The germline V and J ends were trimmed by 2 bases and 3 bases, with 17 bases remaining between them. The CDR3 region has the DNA TGTGCCAGCAGCTTAAACGACGTAGGAGAGAACTACGAGCAGTACTTC. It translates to CASSLNDVGENYEQYF.

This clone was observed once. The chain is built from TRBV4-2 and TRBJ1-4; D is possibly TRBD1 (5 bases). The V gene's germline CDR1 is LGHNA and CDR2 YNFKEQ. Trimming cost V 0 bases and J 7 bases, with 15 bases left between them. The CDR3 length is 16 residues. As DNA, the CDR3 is TGTGCCAGCAGCCAAGATCTCGCCAGGGTGGGTGAAAAACTGTTTTTT. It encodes CASSQDLARVGEKLFF.

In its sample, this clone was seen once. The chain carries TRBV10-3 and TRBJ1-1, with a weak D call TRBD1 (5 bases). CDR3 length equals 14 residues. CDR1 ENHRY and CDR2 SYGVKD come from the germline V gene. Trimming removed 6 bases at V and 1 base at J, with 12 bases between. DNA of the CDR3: TGTGCCATCAGGGCAGGGTTCGGGAACACTGAAGCTTTCTTT. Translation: CAIRAGFGNTEAFF.

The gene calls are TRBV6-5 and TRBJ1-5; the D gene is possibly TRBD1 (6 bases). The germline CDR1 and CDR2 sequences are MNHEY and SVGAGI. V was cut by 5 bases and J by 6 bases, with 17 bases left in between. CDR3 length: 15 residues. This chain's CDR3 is CASSQFGVRGQPQHF. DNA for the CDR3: TGTGCCAGCAGTCAGTTTGGTGTCAGGGGTCAGCCCCAGCATTTT.

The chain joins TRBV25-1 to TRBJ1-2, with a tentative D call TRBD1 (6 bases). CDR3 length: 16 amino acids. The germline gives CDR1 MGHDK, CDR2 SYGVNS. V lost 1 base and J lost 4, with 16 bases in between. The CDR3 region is CASSEWGQGQGYGYTF. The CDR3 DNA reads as TGTGCCAGCAGTGAATGGGGGCAGGGTCAGGGCTATGGCTACACCTTC.

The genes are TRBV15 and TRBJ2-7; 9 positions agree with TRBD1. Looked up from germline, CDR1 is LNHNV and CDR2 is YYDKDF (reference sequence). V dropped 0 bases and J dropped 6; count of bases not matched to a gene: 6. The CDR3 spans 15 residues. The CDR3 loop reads CATSREPPTGGEQYF. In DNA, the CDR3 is TGTGCCACCAGCAGAGAACCCCCGACAGGGGGCGAGCAGTACTTC.

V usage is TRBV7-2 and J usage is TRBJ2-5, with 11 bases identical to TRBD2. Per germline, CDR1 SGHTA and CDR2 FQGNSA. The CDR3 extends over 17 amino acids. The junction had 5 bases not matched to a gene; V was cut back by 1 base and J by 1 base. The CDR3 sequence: CASSLVAGGPPQETQYF. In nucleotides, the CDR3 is TGTGCCAGCAGCTTAGTAGCGGGGGGGCCGCCCCAAGAGACCCAGTACTTC.

Here the CDR3 reads CASSQSIRSREEGRGSGNTEAFF. CDR3 coding DNA: TGCGCCAGCAGTCAATCGATAAGATCCAGGGAGGAGGGCCGGGGCAGTGGGAACACTGAAGCTTTCTTT. J is TRBJ1-1 and V is TRBV23-1, with a possible D match to TRBD1 (5 bases). Being an ORF, TRBV23-1 has a function that is uncertain. There are 23 residues in the CDR3. Trimming took off 0 bases at V and 1 base at J, with 33 bases between the two ends.

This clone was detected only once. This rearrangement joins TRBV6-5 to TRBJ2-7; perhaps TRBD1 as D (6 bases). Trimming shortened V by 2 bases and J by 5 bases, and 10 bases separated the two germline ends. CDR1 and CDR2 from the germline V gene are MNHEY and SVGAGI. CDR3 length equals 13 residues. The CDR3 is CASSYQGLNEQYF. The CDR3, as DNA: TGTGCCAGCAGTTACCAGGGGCTCAACGAGCAGTACTTC.

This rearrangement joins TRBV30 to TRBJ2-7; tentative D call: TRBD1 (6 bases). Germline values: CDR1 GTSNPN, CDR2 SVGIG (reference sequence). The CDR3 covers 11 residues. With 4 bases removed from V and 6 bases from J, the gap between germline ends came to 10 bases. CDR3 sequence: CAWTTGIEQYF. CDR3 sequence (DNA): TGTGCCTGGACCACAGGGATCGAGCAGTACTTC.

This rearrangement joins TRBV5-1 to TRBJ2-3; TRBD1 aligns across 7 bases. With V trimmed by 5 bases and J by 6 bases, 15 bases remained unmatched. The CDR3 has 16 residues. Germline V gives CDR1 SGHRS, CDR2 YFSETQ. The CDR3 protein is CASSRAPGTAKDTQYF. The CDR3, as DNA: TGCGCCAGCAGTCGCGCGCCCGGGACAGCAAAGGATACGCAGTATTTT.

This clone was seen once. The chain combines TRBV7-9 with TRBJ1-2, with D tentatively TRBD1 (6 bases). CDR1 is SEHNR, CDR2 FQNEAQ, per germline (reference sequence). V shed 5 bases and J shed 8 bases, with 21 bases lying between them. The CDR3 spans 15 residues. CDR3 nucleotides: TGTGCCAGCAGCGGCGGGGGACATTCCCTGAAGGGCTACACCTTC. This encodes CASSGGGHSLKGYTF.

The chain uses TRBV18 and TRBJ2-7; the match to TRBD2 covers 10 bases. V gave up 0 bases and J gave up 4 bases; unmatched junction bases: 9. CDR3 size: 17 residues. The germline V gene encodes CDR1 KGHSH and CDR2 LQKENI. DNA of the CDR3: TGTGCCAGCTCACCACCTCCCCCGGGACTAGCGTTTTACGAGCAGTACTTC. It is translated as CASSPPPPGLAFYEQYF.